Sequencing of this TCR beta chain was carried out in a study of T cells in Graves' hyperthyroidism and ophthalmopathy. Germline loops: CDR1 MNHEY, CDR2 SMNVEV (reference sequence). This CDR3 contains 13 residues. V lost 9 bases and J lost 0, with 8 bases in between. This clonotype has ten or more counts. From RNA transcripts, TCR beta CDR3 regions were amplified. First-round RT-PCR targeting the TCR CDR3 was performed with the HTBI primer set. One entry per CDR3 protein results from TCRdb running MiXCR on the multiplex PCR reads. This repertoire shows 700,000 or so distinct CDR3 sequences, approximately 15% found once; its top ten account for around an eighth.

The chain has TRBV27 and TRBJ1-4, with D perhaps matching TRBD1 (5 bases). The origin of this receptor is a woman between 50 and 59 years old with Graves' ophthalmopathy. Specimen: blood. The CDR3 sequence is CARTDATNEKLFF. The CDR3 region has the DNA TGTGCCAGGACAGACGCAACTAATGAAAAACTGTTTTTT.